This paragraph covers one T cell receptor (beta chain) sequence. Its antigen is unidentified. These data are taken from a study of CD8 T cells in ankylosing spondylitis. Study-wide findings and caveats: Blood of patients with ankylosing spondylitis appeared to be characterized by a TCR beta motif of 8 or 9 highly homologous variants. It was reported that disease-linked clones were significantly enriched in matched ankylosing spondylitis synovial fluid. In reactive arthritis synovial fluid and blood, some motif variants had been reported before. Clones linked to the disease showed a CD8+ phenotype. They occurred at relatively low frequencies in peripheral blood.

Libraries for TCR beta were made by quantitative 5'-RACE with molecular barcodes. Using its own MiXCR run on the 5' RACE reads, TCRdb lists one record per CDR3 protein. This table holds approximately 540,000 distinct CDR3 sequences, over 9.5% found once. Sequencing was performed on blood, either unsorted or a sorted T cell fraction (not recorded which). The TCR comes from a male donor with ankylosing spondylitis.

The CDR3 sequence: CATSRVRGDGYEQYV. Written as DNA, the CDR3 is TGTGCCACCAGCAGAGTAAGAGGGGACGGGTACGAGCAGTACGTC. The chain combines TRBV15 with TRBJ2-7; either TRBD1 or TRBD2 may supply D (5 bases each). Germline lookup yields CDR1 LNHNV and CDR2 YYDKDF (reference sequence). The CDR3 contains 15 residues. Trimming pared 1 base from V and 4 bases from J, leaving 14 bases between.